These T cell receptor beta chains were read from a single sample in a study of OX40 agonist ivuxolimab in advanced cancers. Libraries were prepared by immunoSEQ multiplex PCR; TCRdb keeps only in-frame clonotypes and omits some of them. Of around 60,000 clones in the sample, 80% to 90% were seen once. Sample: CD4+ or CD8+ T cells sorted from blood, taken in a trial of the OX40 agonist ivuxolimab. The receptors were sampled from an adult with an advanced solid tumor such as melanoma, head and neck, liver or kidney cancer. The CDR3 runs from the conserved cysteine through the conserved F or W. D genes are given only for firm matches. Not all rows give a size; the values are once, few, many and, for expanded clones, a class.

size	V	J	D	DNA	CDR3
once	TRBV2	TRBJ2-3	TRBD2	TGTGCCGGGCGACTAGCGGGAAGCACAGATACGCAGTATTTT	CAGRLAGSTDTQYF
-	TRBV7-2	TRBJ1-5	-	TGTGCCAGCAGCTTAGGCCCCAATCAGCCCCAGCATTTT	CASSLGPNQPQHF
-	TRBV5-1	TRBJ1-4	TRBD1	TGCGCCAGCCGATCCGCCGGGACAGGGAATGAAAAACTGTTTTTT	CASRSAGTGNEKLFF
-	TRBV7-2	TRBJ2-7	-	TGTGCCAGCAGCGCAGGACTCTACGAGCAGTACTTC	CASSAGLYEQYF
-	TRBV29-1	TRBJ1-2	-	TGCAGCGTAGGAAACCCGGGGAACTATGGCTACACCTTC	CSVGNPGNYGYTF
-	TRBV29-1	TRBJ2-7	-	TGCAGCGTTGAGGACGAGCAGTACTTC	CSVEDEQYF
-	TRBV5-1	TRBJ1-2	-	TGCGCCAGCAGCACCGGGACGTGGGATAACTATGGCTACACCTTC	CASSTGTWDNYGYTF
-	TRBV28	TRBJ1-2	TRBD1	TGTGCCAGCAGTTTAAAAAGGGGGCGCGGTTATGGCTACACCTTC	CASSLKRGRGYGYTF
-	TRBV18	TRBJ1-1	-	TGTGCCAGCTCACCACAGCAGAACACTGAAGCTTTCTTT	CASSPQQNTEAFF
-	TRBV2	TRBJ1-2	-	TGTGCCAGCAGCAGGGACTATGGCTACACCTTC	CASSRDYGYTF
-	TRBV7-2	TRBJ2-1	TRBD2	TGTGCCAGCAGTTACACTAGCGGGGTCTACAATGAGCAGTTCTTC	CASSYTSGVYNEQFF
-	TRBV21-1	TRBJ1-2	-	TGTGCCAGCGGGACGGCGCATGGCTACACCTTC	CASGTAHGYTF
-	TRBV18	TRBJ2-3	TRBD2	TGTGCCAGCTCACCAATGGGACTAGCGGGAGGGCCTAGCACAGATACGCAGTATTTT	CASSPMGLAGGPSTDTQYF
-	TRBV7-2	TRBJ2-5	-	TGTGCCAGCAGCTTTCGAGGAGAGACCCAGTACTTC	CASSFRGETQYF
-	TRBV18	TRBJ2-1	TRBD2	TGTGCCAGCTCACCCCGGGGGGGTGAGCAGTTCTTC	CASSPRGGEQFF
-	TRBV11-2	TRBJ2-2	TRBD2	TGTGCCAGCAGCTGGAGGACTAGCGAAAGTCTCGGGGAGCTGTTTTTT	CASSWRTSESLGELFF
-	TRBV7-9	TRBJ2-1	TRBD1	TGTGCCAGCAGCTACCTAGGACAGGGGTGGAGTGAGCAGTTCTTC	CASSYLGQGWSEQFF
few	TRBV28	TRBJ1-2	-	TGTGCCAGCAGTTTAGGCGGATACTATGGCTACACCTTC	CASSLGGYYGYTF
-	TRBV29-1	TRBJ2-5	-	TGCAGCGTTGAACAACGGAGGGAGACCCAGTACTTC	CSVEQRRETQYF
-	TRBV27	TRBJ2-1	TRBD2	TGTGCCAGCAGTTCGGGGGGTTTTTCCTACAATGAGCAGTTCTTC	CASSSGGFSYNEQFF
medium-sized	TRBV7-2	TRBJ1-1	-	TGTGCCAGTGAGGGGAACACTGAAGCTTTCTTT	CASEGNTEAFF
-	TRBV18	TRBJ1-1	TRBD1	TGTGCCAGCTCAACACTACAGGGGGACACTGAAGCTTTCTTT	CASSTLQGDTEAFF
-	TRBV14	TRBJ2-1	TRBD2	TGTGCCAGCAGCCCGGGACTAATCAATGAGCAGTTCTTC	CASSPGLINEQFF
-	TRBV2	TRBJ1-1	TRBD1	TGTGCCAGTGGGACAGGGACTGAAGCTTTCTTT	CASGTGTEAFF
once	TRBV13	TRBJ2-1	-	TGTGCCAGCAGCTTAGGCCGGCAAAGCTCCTACAATGAGCAGTTCTTC	CASSLGRQSSYNEQFF